Listed here are 10 T cell receptor beta chains from one sample, sequenced in a study of cytomegalovirus exposure and HLA in healthy donors. With 60 Vbeta and 13 Jbeta primers, the PCR was carried out. Clones were sequenced by immunoSEQ multiplex PCR, and TCRdb holds only the in-frame ones, with some missing. Of tens of thousands of clones detected, around four fifths appear once; the ten largest clones hold about 9.5%. Sequencing was performed on PBMCs. These receptors were taken from a middle-aged woman in good health and CMV-seropositive.

This clone was counted only a few times. The chain links TRBV7-2 to TRBJ1-4; 8 positions agree with TRBD1. This CDR3 is built from 14 residues. After removal of 1 base from V and 6 bases from J, the junction contained 1 base not matched to a gene. The germline V gene encodes CDR1 SGHTA and CDR2 FQGNSA. The CDR3 is CASSLGQGYEKLFF. CDR3 nucleotide sequence: TGTGCCAGCAGCTTAGGACAGGGGTATGAAAAACTGTTTTTT.

V and J are TRBV9 and TRBJ2-1; 7 bases match TRBD1. The J segment lost 4 bases and the V segment lost 4 bases, leaving 8 bases of the junction unmatched. The germline V gene encodes CDR1 SGDLS and CDR2 YYNGEE. The CDR3 runs 15 residues. The DNA for the CDR3 is TGTGCCAGCAGCAGAGATCCGGGACAGTACAATGAGCAGTTCTTC. This translates into CASSRDPGQYNEQFF.

V and J are TRBV20-1 and TRBJ2-7, with D unclear. Germline V gene lookup returns CDR1 DFQATT and CDR2 SNEGSKA (reference sequence). Trimming pared 3 bases from V and 2 bases from J, leaving 5 bases between. The CDR3 consists of 11 residues. The CDR3 DNA reads as TGCAGTGCTAGGCGAGCCTACGAGCAGTACTTC. This gives the protein CSARRAYEQYF.

The chain couples TRBV7-8 to TRBJ2-7; 10 nucleotides match TRBD1. This CDR3 has 16 amino acids. V lost 5 bases, J lost 1 base, and 8 bases stayed unmatched. Germline V gene lookup returns CDR1 SGHVS and CDR2 FQNEAQ. The CDR3, as DNA: TGTGCCAGCAGCCCAAATGGACAGGGGGGGTCCTACGAGCAGTACTTC. Its translation is CASSPNGQGGSYEQYF.

This sequence joins TRBV20-1 and TRBJ2-5, with D perhaps matching TRBD1 (5 bases). The CDR3 totals 11 residues. The V gene lost 7 bases and the J gene lost 9 bases, with 15 bases spanning the gap. Per germline, CDR1 DFQATT and CDR2 SNEGSKA (reference sequence). The CDR3 DNA reads as TGCAGTGTTTTACCAGGGATGGCCCAGTACTTC. Amino acids: CSVLPGMAQYF.

This rearrangement joins TRBV19 to TRBJ2-7; D not certain. The length of the CDR3 is 15 residues. The germline V gene has CDR1 LNHDA and CDR2 SQIVND (reference sequence). V was clipped by 7 bases and J by 1 base, with 17 bases between them. The CDR3 region has the DNA TGTGCCAGTAAGTCCAGTGCCGGGTCATCCTACGAGCAGTACTTC. It translates to CASKSSAGSSYEQYF.

The CDR3 DNA reads TGTGCCAGCAGCCGGGGACAGGGTGCCCATACGCAGTATTTT. Translating it yields CASSRGQGAHTQYF. The chain couples TRBV11-3 to TRBJ2-3; 9 bases map to TRBD1. Trimming took 5 bases from V and 7 from J; bases not matched to a gene: 7. Germline V gene sequence: CDR1 SGHNT, CDR2 YENEEA. The CDR3 has 14 amino acids.

In its sample, this clone was seen many times. The rearrangement joins TRBV6-5 to TRBJ1-6; D not resolved. CDR3 size: 14 residues. Germline V gene lookup returns CDR1 MNHEY and CDR2 SVGAGI. The V end was cut by 0 bases, the J end by 9 bases, with 9 bases between. The DNA of the CDR3 is TGTGCCAGCAGTTACTCTGGGTCGGGTTCACCCCTCCACTTT. Protein: CASSYSGSGSPLHF.

The V and J genes are TRBV30 and TRBJ1-5; D ambiguous. The CDR3 totals 15 residues. V was pared by 2 bases and J by 3 bases, with 14 bases between. Germline V CDR1 and CDR2: GTSNPN, SVGIG (reference sequence). The chain's CDR3 is CAWSRQTLNNQPQHF. The DNA of the CDR3 is TGTGCCTGGAGTCGGCAGACTCTGAACAATCAGCCCCAGCATTTT. Based on the CDR3 plus reference TRBV30 and TRBJ1-5, the full variable domain is SQTIHQWPATLVQPVGSPLSLECTVEGTSNPNLYWYRQAAGRGLQLLFYSVGIGQISSEVPQNLSASRPQDRQFILSSKKLLLSDSGFYLCAWSRQTLNNQPQHFGDGTRLSIL.

This chain joins TRBV9 and TRBJ2-5, with TRBD2 identical over 8 bases. This CDR3 contains 13 residues. V lost 3 bases to trimming and J lost 5 bases; unmatched junction nucleotides: 3. Germline loops: CDR1 SGDLS, CDR2 YYNGEE. The CDR3: CASSAGTSETQYF. The CDR3 DNA reads TGTGCCAGCAGCGCCGGGACTAGTGAGACCCAGTACTTC.